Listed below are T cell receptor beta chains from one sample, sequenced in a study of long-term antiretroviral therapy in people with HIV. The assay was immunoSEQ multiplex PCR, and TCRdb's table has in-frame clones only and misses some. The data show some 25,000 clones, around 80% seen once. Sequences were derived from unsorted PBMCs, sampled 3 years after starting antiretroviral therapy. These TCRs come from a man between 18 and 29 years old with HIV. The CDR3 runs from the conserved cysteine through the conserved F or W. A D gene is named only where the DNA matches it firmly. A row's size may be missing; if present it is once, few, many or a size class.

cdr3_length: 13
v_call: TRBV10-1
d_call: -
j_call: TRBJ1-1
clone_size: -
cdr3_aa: CASSDEGNTEAFF
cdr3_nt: TGCGCCAGCAGTGACGAGGGAAACACTGAAGCTTTCTTT

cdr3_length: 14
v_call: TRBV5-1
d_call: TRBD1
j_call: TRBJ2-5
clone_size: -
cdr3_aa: CASSFGQGQETQYF
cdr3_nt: TGCGCCAGCAGCTTCGGACAGGGTCAAGAGACCCAGTACTTC

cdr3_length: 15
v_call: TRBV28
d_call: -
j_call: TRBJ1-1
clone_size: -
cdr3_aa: CASSWGATFRTEAFF
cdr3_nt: TGTGCCAGCAGTTGGGGGGCCACCTTTCGCACTGAAGCTTTCTTT

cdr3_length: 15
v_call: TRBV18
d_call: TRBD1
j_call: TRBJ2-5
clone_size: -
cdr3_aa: CASSRTRQGGETQYF
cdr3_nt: TGTGCCAGCTCACGAACTAGACAGGGCGGGGAGACCCAGTACTTC

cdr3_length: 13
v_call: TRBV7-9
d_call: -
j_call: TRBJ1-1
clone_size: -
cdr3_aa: CASSPRGLVGAFF
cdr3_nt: TGTGCCAGCAGCCCGCGAGGCCTCGTGGGGGCTTTCTTT

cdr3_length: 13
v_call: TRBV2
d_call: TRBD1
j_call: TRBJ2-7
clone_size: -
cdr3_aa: CASSEQGNYEQYF
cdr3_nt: TGTGCCAGCAGCGAACAGGGGAACTACGAGCAGTACTTC

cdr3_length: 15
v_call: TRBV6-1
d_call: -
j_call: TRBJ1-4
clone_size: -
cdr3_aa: CASRVRSDRIEKLFF
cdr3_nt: TGTGCCAGCAGGGTACGAAGCGACAGAATTGAAAAACTGTTTTTT

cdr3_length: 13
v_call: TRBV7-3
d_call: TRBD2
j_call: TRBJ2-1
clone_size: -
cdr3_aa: CASSASGGDEQFF
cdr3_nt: TGTGCCAGCAGCGCCAGCGGGGGAGATGAGCAGTTCTTC

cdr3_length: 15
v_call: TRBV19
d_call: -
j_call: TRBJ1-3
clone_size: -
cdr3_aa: CASSAGTSSGNTIYF
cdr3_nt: TGTGCCAGTAGTGCTGGGACCTCCTCTGGAAACACCATATATTTT

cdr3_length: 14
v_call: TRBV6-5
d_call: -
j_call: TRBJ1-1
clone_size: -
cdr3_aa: CASSQDTGRFEAFF
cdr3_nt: TGTGCCAGCAGTCAAGACACGGGGAGGTTTGAAGCTTTCTTT

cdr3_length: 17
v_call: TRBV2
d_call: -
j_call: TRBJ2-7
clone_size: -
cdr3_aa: CASSPGQRSLTGDEQYF
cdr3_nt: TGTGCCAGCAGTCCAGGACAGCGATCACTTACGGGGGACGAGCAGTACTTC

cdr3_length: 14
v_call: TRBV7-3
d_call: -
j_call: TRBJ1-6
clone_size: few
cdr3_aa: CASSSGAGYSPLHF
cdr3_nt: TGTGCCAGCAGCTCCGGGGCAGGGTACTCACCCCTCCACTTT

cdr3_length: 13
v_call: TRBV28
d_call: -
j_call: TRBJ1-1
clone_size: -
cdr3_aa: CASSLYGLTEAFF
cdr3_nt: TGTGCCAGCAGTTTATACGGGCTTACTGAAGCTTTCTTT

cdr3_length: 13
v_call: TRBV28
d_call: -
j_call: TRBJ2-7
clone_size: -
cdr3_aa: CASSFWVGNEQYF
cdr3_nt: TGTGCCAGCAGTTTTTGGGTGGGCAACGAGCAGTACTTC

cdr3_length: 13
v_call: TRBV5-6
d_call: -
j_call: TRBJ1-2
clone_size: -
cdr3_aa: CASSLGGNYGYTF
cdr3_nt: TGTGCCAGCAGCTTAGGGGGAAACTATGGCTACACCTTC

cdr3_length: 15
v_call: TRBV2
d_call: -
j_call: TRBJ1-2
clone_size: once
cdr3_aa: CASSERGPDIYGYTF
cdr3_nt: TGTGCCAGCAGTGAACGGGGGCCCGATATCTATGGCTACACCTTC

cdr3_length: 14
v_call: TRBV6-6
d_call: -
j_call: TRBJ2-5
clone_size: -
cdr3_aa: CASSYWGGKETQYF
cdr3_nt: TGTGCCAGCAGTTACTGGGGCGGTAAAGAGACCCAGTACTTC

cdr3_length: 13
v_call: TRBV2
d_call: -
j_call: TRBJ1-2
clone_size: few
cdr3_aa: CASSEYGVYGYTF
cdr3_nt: TGTGCCAGCAGTGAGTACGGAGTCTATGGCTACACCTTC

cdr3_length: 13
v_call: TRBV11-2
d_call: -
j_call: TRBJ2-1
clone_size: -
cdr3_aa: CASSLGREVEQFF
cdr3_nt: TGTGCCAGCAGCTTAGGCAGGGAAGTTGAGCAGTTCTTC

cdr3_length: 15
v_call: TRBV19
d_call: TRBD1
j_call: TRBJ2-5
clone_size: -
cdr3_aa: CASSPGYRGQETQYF
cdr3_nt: TGTGCCAGTTCCCCCGGCTACAGGGGGCAAGAGACCCAGTACTTC

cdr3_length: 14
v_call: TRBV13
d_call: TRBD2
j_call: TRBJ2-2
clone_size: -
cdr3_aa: CASSKTSVTGELFF
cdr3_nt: TGTGCCAGCAGCAAGACTAGCGTCACCGGGGAGCTGTTTTTT

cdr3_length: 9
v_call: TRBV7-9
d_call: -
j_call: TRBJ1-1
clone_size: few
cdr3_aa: CGPETEAFF
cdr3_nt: TGTGGACCCGAGACTGAAGCTTTCTTT

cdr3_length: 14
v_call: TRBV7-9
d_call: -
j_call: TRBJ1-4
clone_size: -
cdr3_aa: CASSLLQGSEKLFF
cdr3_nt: TGTGCCAGCAGCTTATTACAGGGAAGCGAAAAACTGTTTTTT

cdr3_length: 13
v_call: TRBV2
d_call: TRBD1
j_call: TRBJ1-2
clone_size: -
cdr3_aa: CATSLRQGDGYTF
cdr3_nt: TGTGCCACCTCCCTCCGCCAGGGGGACGGCTACACCTTC

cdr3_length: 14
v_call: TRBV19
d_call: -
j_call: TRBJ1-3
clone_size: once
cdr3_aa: CAGQEGFSGNTIYF
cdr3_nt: TGTGCCGGCCAGGAGGGTTTCTCTGGAAACACCATATATTTT

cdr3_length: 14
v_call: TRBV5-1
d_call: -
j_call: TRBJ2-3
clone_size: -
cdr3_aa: CASSPGEVGDTQYF
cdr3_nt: TGCGCCAGCAGCCCAGGGGAGGTGGGGGATACGCAGTATTTT

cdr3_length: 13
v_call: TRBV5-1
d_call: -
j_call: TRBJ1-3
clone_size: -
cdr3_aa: CARNVSSGNTIYF
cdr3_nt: TGCGCCAGAAACGTAAGCTCTGGAAACACCATATATTTT

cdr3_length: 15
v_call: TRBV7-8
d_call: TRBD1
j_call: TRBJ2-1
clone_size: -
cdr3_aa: CASSWPGQKDNEQFF
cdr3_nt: TGTGCCAGCAGCTGGCCGGGACAGAAGGACAATGAGCAGTTCTTC

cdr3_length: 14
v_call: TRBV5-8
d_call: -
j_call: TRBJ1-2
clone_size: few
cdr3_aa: CASSLSRGLFGYTF
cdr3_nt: TGTGCCAGCAGCTTGAGCAGGGGCCTATTTGGCTACACCTTC

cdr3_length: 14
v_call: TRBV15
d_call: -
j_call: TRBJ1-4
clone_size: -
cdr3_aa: CATSRDTENEKLFF
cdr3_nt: TGTGCCACCAGCAGGGATACAGAAAATGAAAAACTGTTTTTT

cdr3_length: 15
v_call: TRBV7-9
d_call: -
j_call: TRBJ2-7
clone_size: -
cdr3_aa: CASSPDLQGEGEQYF
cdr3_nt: TGTGCCAGCAGCCCCGACTTACAGGGGGAGGGCGAGCAGTACTTC

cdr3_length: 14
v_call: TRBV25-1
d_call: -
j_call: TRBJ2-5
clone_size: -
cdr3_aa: CASSWGGLQETQYF
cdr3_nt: TGTGCCAGCAGTTGGGGAGGTCTCCAAGAGACCCAGTACTTC

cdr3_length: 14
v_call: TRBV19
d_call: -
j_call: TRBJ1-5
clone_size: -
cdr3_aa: CASNGRGRNQPQHF
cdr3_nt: TGTGCCAGTAACGGCAGGGGAAGGAATCAGCCCCAGCATTTT

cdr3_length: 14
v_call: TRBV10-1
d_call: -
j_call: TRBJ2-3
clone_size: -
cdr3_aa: CASSESGRYDTQYF
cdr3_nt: TGCGCCAGCAGTGAGTCGGGCCGGTATGATACGCAGTATTTT

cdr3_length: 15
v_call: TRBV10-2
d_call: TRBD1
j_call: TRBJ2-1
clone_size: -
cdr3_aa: CASSVRQGLYNEQFF
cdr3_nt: TGCGCCAGCAGCGTACGACAGGGTCTCTACAATGAGCAGTTCTTC

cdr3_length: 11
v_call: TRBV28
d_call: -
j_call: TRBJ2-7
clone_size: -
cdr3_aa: CASSFVYEQYF
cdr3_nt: TGTGCCAGCAGTTTCGTTTACGAGCAGTACTTC

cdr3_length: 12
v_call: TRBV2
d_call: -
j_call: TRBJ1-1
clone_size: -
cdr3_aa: CASRSLRTEAFF
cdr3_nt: TGTGCCAGCAGGTCACTTCGTACTGAAGCTTTCTTT